This T cell receptor beta chain was identified during a study of cytomegalovirus exposure and HLA in healthy donors. For the study at large: An early data release held about 85 million unique TCRs from HLA-typed donors.

Concerning this clone: Its antigen is currently unknown.

PCR primers comprised 60 Vbeta and 13 Jbeta primers. Generated by immunoSEQ multiplex PCR, the TCRdb table keeps only in-frame clones and is missing some. Among about 120,000 clones listed, 73% were seen once. Findings of the study overall: Sequencing likely caused a cluster of highly shared sequence variants. The number of N-insertions in an Asian-associated ancestry cluster was reportedly below the approximately 700-donor mean in a later analysis.

The TCR sequence derives from a middle-aged woman in good health and CMV-seronegative. The sequencing input was PBMCs.

The CDR3 reads CASRPTLFGAEQYF. In nucleotides, the CDR3 is TGTGCCAGCAGGCCCACCCTCTTTGGGGCCGAGCAGTACTTC. V and J are TRBV6-1 and TRBJ2-7, with D possibly matching TRBD1 (5 bases). There are 14 residues in the CDR3. The V and J ends lost 6 bases and 6 bases respectively, with 18 bases between them. Per the germline V gene, CDR1 is MNHNS and CDR2 is SASEGT.